This T cell receptor (beta chain) came from a study of CD8+ T cells in alopecia areata. V lost 8 bases to trimming and J lost 5 bases, with 19 bases between them. CDR1 and CDR2 (germline): SNHLY, FYNNEI. CDR3 length: 15 residues. It was cDNA, reverse transcribed from extracted RNA, that served as the sequencing template. TCRdb's table, derived via immunoSEQ multiplex PCR, lists solely in-frame clones and lacks some. The repertoire consists of 90,000 to 150,000 clones, with 50% to 55% occurring once and the leading ten covering 0.46%. Treatment described: oral pan-JAK inhibitor, 5-10 mg twice daily. The V gene is TRBV2, the J gene TRBJ2-1, with D perhaps matching TRBD2 (6 bases). This TCR was sampled from a human donor with alopecia areata. The sequenced sample was CD4+ T cells sorted from blood, obtained at week 4, from a patient treated with tofacitinib. The CDR3 DNA reads as TGTGCCAGCTCCTGGGGAAGGGAGGTCCACAATGAGCAGTTCTTC. Amino acid sequence: CASSWGREVHNEQFF. Full variable domain (outside the CDR3, taken from reference TRBV2 and TRBJ2-1): EPEVTQTPSHQVTQMGQEVILRCVPISNHLYFYWYRQILGQKVEFLVSFYNNEISEKSEIFDDQFSVERPDGSNFTLKIRSTKLEDSAMYFCASSWGREVHNEQFFGPGTRLTVL.